This T cell receptor (beta chain) comes out of a study of T cells after yellow fever vaccination. Study-wide context: Any fraction with a low cell number was prepared using SMART-Seq v4 Ultra Low Input. Findings of the study overall: Abundant clonotypes from the bulk population could get into FACS-sorted repertoires as contaminants. Reappearance after the booster was seen for most primary-vaccination clones, at 96% CD4 and 70% to 90% CD8.

By 5'RACE template switching, TCR cDNA was produced, with a universal primer site and UMIs added in the process. TCRdb re-analysed the 5' RACE reads in MiXCR, keeping a single row per CDR3 protein. Found here are 300,000 to 400,000 distinct CDR3 sequences, approximately 13% of them singletons; the top ten hold approximately 3.4%. This clonotype was detected only a few times. Its antigen is currently unknown. The CDR3 extends over 15 amino acids. Germline V gene sequence: CDR1 SGDLS, CDR2 YYNGEE. V was shortened by 4 bases and J by 0 bases, with 13 bases between the two germline ends. This receptor was identified in a man aged 18 to 29 who received the YFV17D yellow fever vaccine. The sequencing used CD4+ T cells sorted from PBMCs, collected 15 days after the yellow fever booster vaccination. V is TRBV9 and J is TRBJ2-5; D may be TRBD1 or TRBD2 (6 bases each). The CDR3 nucleotides read TGTGCCAGCAGCCCAGGGGCGGGGAACCAAGAGACCCAGTACTTC. As protein: CASSPGAGNQETQYF.